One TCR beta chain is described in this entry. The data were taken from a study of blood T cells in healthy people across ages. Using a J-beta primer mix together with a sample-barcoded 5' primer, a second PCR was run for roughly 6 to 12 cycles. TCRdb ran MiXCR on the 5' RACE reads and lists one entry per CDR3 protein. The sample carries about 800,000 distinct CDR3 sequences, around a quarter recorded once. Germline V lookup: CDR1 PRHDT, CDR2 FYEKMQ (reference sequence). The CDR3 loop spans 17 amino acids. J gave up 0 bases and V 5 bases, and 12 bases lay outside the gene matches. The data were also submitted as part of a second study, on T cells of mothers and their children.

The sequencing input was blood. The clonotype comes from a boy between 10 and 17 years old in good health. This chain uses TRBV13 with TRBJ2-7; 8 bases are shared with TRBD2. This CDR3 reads CASSLSGLVSSSYEQYF. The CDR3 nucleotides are TGTGCCAGCAGCCTATCGGGACTAGTTTCGAGCTCCTACGAGCAGTACTTC.